This is a list of T cell receptor beta chains from one sample in a study of CD8 T cells in ankylosing spondylitis. TCRdb recomputed calls from the 5' RACE reads with MiXCR, one row per CDR3 protein. The table has 200,000 to 250,000 distinct CDR3 sequences, approximately 20% seen once. The sequencing input was blood, either unsorted or a sorted T cell fraction (not recorded which). The source is a male donor with ankylosing spondylitis. Both conserved end residues are part of each CDR3. The D gene is left open where the match is weak. Some rows have no size entry. The others give once, few or many, or a class for an expanded clone.

TRBJ2-2,TRBV29-1,.,.,TGCAGCGCCCGGGGGAAGGACACCGGGGAGCTGTTTTTT,CSARGKDTGELFF
TRBJ2-1,TRBV6-5,.,.,TGTGCCAGCAGTTACTCGATTTTGGGGGGTGAGCAGTTCTTC,CASSYSILGGEQFF
TRBJ2-1,TRBV3-1,TRBD2,.,TGTGCCAGCAGCCAAGATTTCGATGCGGGAGGTTCCTACAATGAGCAGTTCTTC,CASSQDFDAGGSYNEQFF
TRBJ1-1,TRBV7-9,.,few,TGTGCCAGCAGCCCTTCGAGGGGGAACACTGAAGCTTTCTTT,CASSPSRGNTEAFF
TRBJ2-2,TRBV7-9,.,.,TGTGCCAGCCCCCCCATCCTGGGAGGCACCGGGGAGCTGTTTTTT,CASPPILGGTGELFF
TRBJ2-1,TRBV10-3,TRBD2,.,TGTGCCATCAGTGAGTGGGAGCGGGAGGACTACAATGAGCAGTTCTTC,CAISEWEREDYNEQFF
TRBJ1-2,TRBV12-3/TRBV12-4,.,.,TGTGCCAGCAGTTTATCTGGGGAATACTATGGCTACACCTTC,CASSLSGEYYGYTF
TRBJ1-4,TRBV7-9,.,.,TGTGCCAGCAGCCCAACCGCGGCAGAACTGTTTTTT,CASSPTAAELFF
TRBJ1-1,TRBV6-6,.,few,TGTGCCAGCAGCGAGAGCCTGAACACTGAAGCTTTCTTT,CASSESLNTEAFF
TRBJ2-2,TRBV5-1,.,once,TGCGCCAGCAGCTTGGCCTTGGTAGGGGAAACCGGGGAGCTGTTTTTT,CASSLALVGETGELFF
TRBJ2-7,TRBV29-1,.,many,TGCAGCGTTGAAGATCTGGACAGCGGGGTGGGGTCCTACGAGCAGTACTTC,CSVEDLDSGVGSYEQYF
TRBJ1-5,TRBV20-1,.,few,TGCAGTGCTACAGGGGATGATCAGCCCCAGCATTTT,CSATGDDQPQHF
TRBJ2-3,TRBV13,.,.,TGTGCCAGCAGCCCCTGGGACCGCTCTAGCACAGATACGCAGTATTTT,CASSPWDRSSTDTQYF
TRBJ2-1,TRBV28,.,few,TGTGCCAGCAGTTTATTCAGGGCCAATGAGCAGTTCTTC,CASSLFRANEQFF
TRBJ2-1,TRBV7-9,TRBD1,.,TGTGCCAGCTTTATAGGGGGCCCCGAGCAGTTCTTC,CASFIGGPEQFF
TRBJ2-3,TRBV29-1,.,few,TGCAGCGCCACACAGGGAGGTGCAGATACGCAGTATTTT,CSATQGGADTQYF
TRBJ2-3,TRBV20-1,.,.,TGCAGTGCTACCCCCGCCCCAGAAGAGGGATGGGGGACAGATACGCAGTATTTT,CSATPAPEEGWGTDTQYF
TRBJ2-7,TRBV4-1,.,many,TGCGCCAGCAGCCTCCTAGATAGCGAGTACGAGCAGTACTTC,CASSLLDSEYEQYF
TRBJ2-7,TRBV5-6,.,.,TGTGCCAGCAGCCACCTGTACGAGCAGTACTTC,CASSHLYEQYF
TRBJ2-3,TRBV20-1,TRBD1,.,TGCAGTGCTAGGGGCAGGGGGACAGATACGCAGTATTTT,CSARGRGTDTQYF
TRBJ2-7,TRBV7-9,.,many,TGTGCCAGCAGCTTAGGGTCGGACGAGCAGTACTTC,CASSLGSDEQYF
TRBJ2-7,TRBV28,TRBD1,many,TGTGCCAGCAGTTTGGACAGGGGGCCCTACGAGCAGTACTTC,CASSLDRGPYEQYF
TRBJ2-3,TRBV21-1,.,few,TGTGCCAGCAGCAAAGTGAAGGGGTCGCTAGGCACAGATACGCAGTATTTT,CASSKVKGSLGTDTQYF
TRBJ2-7,TRBV27,.,.,TGTGCCAGCAGTCCCTCCGGGGGTTACTCCTACGAGCAGTACTTC,CASSPSGGYSYEQYF
TRBJ1-4,TRBV27,TRBD1,.,TGTGCCAGCAGTTTAGCAGGGGGCGCAGGAACTAATGAAAAACTGTTTTTT,CASSLAGGAGTNEKLFF
TRBJ2-1,TRBV24-1,TRBD1,few,TGTGCCACCAGTAAGGGGGCCGCGAATGAGCAGTTCTTC,CATSKGAANEQFF
TRBJ2-7,TRBV7-9,.,many,TGTGCCAGCAGCACGACAGGTTCCTACGAGCAGTACTTC,CASSTTGSYEQYF
TRBJ2-1,TRBV6-4,.,.,TGTGCCAGCAGCGAACGGGACACAGACAATGAGCAGTTCTTC,CASSERDTDNEQFF
TRBJ1-2,TRBV7-9,.,.,TGTGCCAGCAGCTCCCCTGGGGCGGCTTCGGATGGCTACACCTTC,CASSSPGAASDGYTF
TRBJ2-1,TRBV5-6,TRBD1,many,TGTGCCAGCACCTCTGAAGACAGGGATGAGCAGTTCTTC,CASTSEDRDEQFF
TRBJ2-2,TRBV12-3/TRBV12-4,TRBD2,.,TGTGCCAGCGAAGCGGGGGCGGCGAACACCGGGGAGCTGTTTTTT,CASEAGAANTGELFF
TRBJ1-1,TRBV5-1,.,.,TGCGCCAGCAGCTTGTTACCGGGGGCGTACACTGAAGCTTTCTTT,CASSLLPGAYTEAFF
TRBJ1-2,TRBV28,.,few,TGTGCCAGCAGTTTATTCTCGAATAACTATGGCTACACCTTC,CASSLFSNNYGYTF
TRBJ2-5,TRBV2,TRBD2,.,TGTGCCAGCAGTGAAGCCCCGGGGGGGCCTTGGGAGACCCAGTACTTC,CASSEAPGGPWETQYF